This T cell receptor beta chain was sequenced in a study of blood T cell repertoires in COVID-19 (dated by TCRdb to 2020 to 2022). A note on the overall study: Samples from collaborators originated in the United States, Italy and Spain and spanned both the acute and convalescent phases of COVID-19. The material from the prospective study consisted of cDNA or gDNA derived from T cells, B-cell-depleted T cells, or PBMCs. The dataset comprised deeply sampled blood TCRbeta repertoires from subjects exposed to, actively infected with, or recovered from COVID-19. A freely available public database, intended as a resource for researchers studying the immune response to SARS-CoV-2, is where the repertoires were released. The samples were drawn from the first 160 participants of the ongoing ImmuneRACE study and from roughly 1,300 subjects provided by 6 global collaborators. Nearly every sample came with metadata listing a de-identified subject ID, COVID-19 status, age in years and sex. Where available, HLA class I and class II types were taken from metadata supplied by the sample provider and were not determined by assay-based typing. General findings and caveats noted by the study authors: Clinical and demographic metadata were provided uncurated, with the amount varying by source and participant.

The immunoSEQ Assay, a bias-controlled multiplex PCR, was used to amplify TCRbeta CDR3 regions from genomic DNA. On the study's bioinformatics: The number of nucleated cells in each sample was estimated from the amplification of reference gene primers within the assay. To quantify the absolute abundance of each unique TCRbeta CDR3 rearrangement, sequence reads were collapsed and filtered. For each sample, productive Simpson clonality was calculated as the square root of Simpson's diversity index over productive rearrangements. The immuneACCESS repertoire file appears here via TCRdb, limited to in-frame rearrangements. These files lack a portion of the clones; in checked studies, under half of the deficit traces to unresolved V genes, and the cause of the others is not known. V and J calls and clone size are copied from that table; D and trimming were computed from the DNA. The sample table holds about 45,000 clones, of which approximately 86% were seen once. About 9.2% of the sample belongs to the ten largest clones.

The CDR3, cysteine through phenylalanine, is 15 amino acids long. Left in the record is the CDR3 DNA by itself, 45 bases read in frame from the first base. V sheds 4 bases and J sheds 1 base, leaving 12 bases between their ends. Taken from the germline V gene, the CDR1 and CDR2 loops are LGHNA and YNFKEQ. Collaborating institutions collected whole blood in K2EDTA tubes following their own protocols. For TCRbeta analysis, collaborator samples were shipped as frozen whole blood, as isolated PBMCs, or as DNA extracted from either sample type. As for this clone: Its specific antigen is unknown. No base-level quality is on record; no much larger clone is a single base apart.

The sequence came from a woman aged 80 or older with active COVID-19. Material for sequencing was peripheral blood. Here the chain combines TRBV4-2 and TRBJ2-3; perhaps TRBD1 is the D gene, with 6 bases matching. The CDR3 sequence is CASSRTEGGTDTQYF. The nucleotide sequence is given as TGTGCCAGCAGCCGAACAGAGGGGGGCACAGATACGCAGTATTTT.